This TCR beta chain was sequenced in a study of T cells after yellow fever vaccination (dated by TCRdb to about 2019). Broadly, across the study: The SMART-Seq v4 Ultra Low Input RNA kit was used to prepare libraries from fractions with low cell numbers. To follow T-cell clones before and after both primary and booster YFV17D yellow fever vaccination, bulk TCR alpha and beta repertoires underwent longitudinal sequencing. Two healthy male donors, one aged 18 to 30 and one aged 30 to 40 years, were included in the cohort. Blood was collected at multiple timepoints before and after primary and secondary immunization, and bulk PBMC replicates and cell subsets were isolated. Study-wide conclusions, independent of this receptor: Because only two donors were included in the study, the extent to which the findings can be generalized is limited. Most clones expanded after primary vaccination (96% of CD4 and roughly 88% of CD8) were re-detected after the booster, suggesting that broad memory maintenance occurred. Because abundant contaminating clonotypes from the bulk population could be contained in FACS-sorted repertoires, computational filtering was required. A small share of clonotypes was detected in both CD4 and CD8 compartments, with the overlap likely arising from convergent recombination. Compared with the primary T-cell response, the secondary T-cell response was weaker but faster, peaking on day 5 rather than day 15.

The sample's treatment or condition label, decoded: live attenuated yellow fever vaccine strain. Two biological replicates of bulk PBMCs were collected at each blood-draw timepoint. A standard Ficoll-Paque protocol was used to isolate PBMCs from peripheral blood. TriZol was used to extract RNA from bulk PBMCs, CD4 and CD8 fractions, and dextramer-positive and dextramer-negative fractions. Clipping removes 3 bases from V and 12 bases from J, with 6 as the unmatched junction base count. The CDR3, cysteine through phenylalanine, is 14 amino acids long. Solely the CDR3 DNA is kept, with 42 bases framed from the first base. CDR1 and CDR2 are read off the germline V gene as SNHLY and FYNNEI. Note on this clonotype: Its specific antigen is unknown. No qualities accompany the bases; no much larger clone lies one base away.

TCR cDNA was synthesized by 5'RACE template switching, through which a universal primer site and unique molecular identifiers were introduced. Priming of cDNA synthesis was performed from both the TCR alpha and TCR beta constant segments. Two PCR steps were used to amplify libraries, with sample barcodes and sequencing adapters being added in the second step. Sequencing of the libraries was done on either Illumina HiSeq 2500 (2x100 bp) or NovaSeq (2x150 bp). As for the original processing: Demultiplexing of reads and collapsing into UMI consensus sequences were performed with MIGEC, and V(D)J alignment was carried out with MiXCR. Clonotypes responding to the vaccine were identified with edgeR on replicate PBMC samples, with the criteria of FDR below 0.01 and a log2 fold change above 5 up to day 15. Bulk clonotypes were assigned CD4 or CD8 identity according to which sequenced CD4 or CD8 repertoire held them at higher abundance. Using fastp trimming at Q25 and MiXCR clonotype assembly, TCRdb reanalyzed the public sequencing data and kept in-frame beta chains. Each record represents a unique CDR3 protein, reported with the most common genes and DNA among its rows. The V and J calls were not made by the authors but by TCRdb's processing. The sample table shows a few hundred thousand distinct CDR3 sequences, and 11% are seen once. The top ten clonotypes cover around 18% of the sample.

The source was PBMCs, collected on the day of the first yellow fever vaccination. Here the chain combines TRBV2 and TRBJ1-6, with TRBD1 matching 9 junction bases. This clonotype was sampled from a man younger than 35 who received the YFV17D yellow fever vaccine. Here the CDR3 is given as CASSEDRGWKPLHF. The DNA reads TGTGCCAGCAGTGAGGACAGGGGATGGAAACCCCTCCACTTT.